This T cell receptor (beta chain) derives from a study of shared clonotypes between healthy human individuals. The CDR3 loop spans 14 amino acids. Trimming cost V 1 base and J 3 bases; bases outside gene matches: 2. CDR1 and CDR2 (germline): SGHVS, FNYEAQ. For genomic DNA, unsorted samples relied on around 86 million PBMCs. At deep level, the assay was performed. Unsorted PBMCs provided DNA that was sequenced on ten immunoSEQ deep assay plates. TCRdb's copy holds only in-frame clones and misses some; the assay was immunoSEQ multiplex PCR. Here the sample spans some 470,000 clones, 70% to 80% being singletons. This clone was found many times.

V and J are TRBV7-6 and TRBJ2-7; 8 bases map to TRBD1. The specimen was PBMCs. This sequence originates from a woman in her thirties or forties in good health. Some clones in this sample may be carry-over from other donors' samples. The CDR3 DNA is TGTGCCAGCAGCTTAGGGACAGGGAGCTACGAGCAGTACTTC. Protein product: CASSLGTGSYEQYF.